A single count supports the clone carrying this T cell receptor beta chain. Trimming pared 5 bases from V and 5 bases from J, leaving 13 bases between. The CDR3 has 13 residues. Germline V CDR1 and CDR2: MNHNY, SVGAGI (reference sequence). Data came from immunoSEQ multiplex PCR; TCRdb stores just in-frame clones and leaves some out. The sample lists roughly 100,000 clones, about nine tenths occurring once. This entry is derived from a study of T cell changes during pregnancy in multiple sclerosis. V and J are TRBV6-6 and TRBJ2-7; possibly TRBD1 for D (5 bases). The sample in question was peripheral blood, obtained after pregnancy. The sequence was collected from a female donor in good health, enrolled as a control in a pregnancy study. CDR3 sequence: CASSLRQGDEQYF. As DNA, the CDR3 is TGTGCCAGCAGTCTCCGACAAGGGGACGAGCAGTACTTC.